The rows below give T cell receptor beta chains drawn from one sample of a study of CD8+ T cells in alopecia areata. TCRdb's table, derived via immunoSEQ multiplex PCR, lists solely in-frame clones and lacks some. The sample has 200,000 to 250,000 clones; about 57% are singletons. Source: CD4+ T cells sorted from blood, taken at week 4, from a patient treated with tofacitinib. All receptors come from a human donor with alopecia areata. Each CDR3 is given with its conserved first and last residue. The D gene is left open where the match is weak. The listing skips clone size in some rows; elsewhere it reads once, few, many or a size class.

few . TRBJ2-3 TRBV15 TGTGCCACCAGCAGAGATGGGGCGGCGGGGACAGATACGCAGTATTTT CATSRDGAAGTDTQYF
. . TRBJ2-3 TRBV27 TGTGCCAGCAGGAGTCGTGGGGTTTTAGAGTATTTT CASRSRGVLEYF
. . TRBJ1-2 TRBV6-6 TGTGCCAGCAGTTCCAAGACCCGGGTATATGGCTACACCTTC CASSSKTRVYGYTF
many . TRBJ2-3 TRBV7-3 TGTGCCAGCAGCTTCAGTCAGGGCACAGATACGCAGTATTTT CASSFSQGTDTQYF
few TRBD1 TRBJ2-2 TRBV29-1 TGCAGCGTCCCACGGGACAGGAACACCGGGGAGCTGTTTTTT CSVPRDRNTGELFF
. . TRBJ1-1 TRBV18 TGTGCCAGCTCACCACCGGTTAAGATGAACACTGAAGCTTTCTTT CASSPPVKMNTEAFF
. TRBD1 TRBJ1-1 TRBV6-6 TGTGCCAGCAGTTACGCTCAGGGGGCGAACACTGAAGCTTTCTTT CASSYAQGANTEAFF
. . TRBJ1-2 TRBV12-5 TGTGCTAGTGGTTTTGGGGGCGCAGATGGCTACACCTTC CASGFGGADGYTF
. . TRBJ1-1 TRBV29-1 TGCAGCGCTGGGAGGGGCTCGAACACTGAAGCTTTCTTT CSAGRGSNTEAFF
. . TRBJ1-6 TRBV27 TGTGCCAGCAGTGGGGCAGCTTATAATTCACCCCTCCACTTT CASSGAAYNSPLHF
. TRBD1 TRBJ2-3 TRBV29-1 TGCAGCGTCCCGGACAGGGATACGCAGTATTTT CSVPDRDTQYF
. TRBD1 TRBJ1-1 TRBV30 TGTGCCTGGACCCGGGACAGGGACACTGAAGCTTTCTTT CAWTRDRDTEAFF
few . TRBJ2-1 TRBV7-2 TGTGCCAGCAGCTTAGCAAATGAGCAGTTCTTC CASSLANEQFF
. . TRBJ1-5 TRBV29-1 TGCAGCGTTGAATTACGGGGGGATTGTCAGCCCCAGCATTTT CSVELRGDCQPQHF
. . TRBJ2-3 TRBV2 TGTGCCAGCAGCTCCACGGGGGCCCTCACAGATACGCAGTATTTT CASSSTGALTDTQYF
. . TRBJ1-1 TRBV29-1 TGCAGCGTTGTCCTCAGCACTGAAGCTTTCTTT CSVVLSTEAFF
few . TRBJ1-1 TRBV29-1 TGCAGCGTTGAATTCCCTGAAGCTTTCTTT CSVEFPEAFF
few . TRBJ2-1 TRBV7-2 TGTGCCAGCAGCTTCCTATTCAAGGCGGGGGAGCAGTTCTTC CASSFLFKAGEQFF
few . TRBJ1-3 TRBV4-3 TGCGCCAGCAGCCAAGGAGGGCTCAGAAACACCATATATTTT CASSQGGLRNTIYF
. TRBD1 TRBJ1-5 TRBV7-2 TGTGCCAGCAGCTTAATGCAGGGGGCGAATCAGCCCCAGCATTTT CASSLMQGANQPQHF
. TRBD1 TRBJ1-6 TRBV9 TGTGCCAGCAGCGAGACAGGGAATAATTCACCCCTCCACTTT CASSETGNNSPLHF
. . TRBJ1-2 TRBV29-1 TGCAGCACGGAGACCCATTCTAACTATGGCTACACCTTC CSTETHSNYGYTF
few . TRBJ2-7 TRBV6-5 TGTGCCAGCACCCCGGACAGAGGAGTTTACGAGCAGTACTTC CASTPDRGVYEQYF
few TRBD1 TRBJ2-1 TRBV18 TGTGCCAGCTCACCATACGGACAGGGACAGTTCTTC CASSPYGQGQFF
. TRBD2 TRBJ2-7 TRBV7-2 TGTGCCAGCAGGCCGACCCGGACTAGCGGGGGAACCTACGAGCAGTACTTC CASRPTRTSGGTYEQYF
once . TRBJ1-1 TRBV5-1 TGCGCCAGCAGCTTGACGGCACAGAACACTGAAGCTTTCTTT CASSLTAQNTEAFF
. . TRBJ1-2 TRBV25-1 TGTGCCAGCAGTCGACCAGGAGATTATGGCTACACCTTC CASSRPGDYGYTF
. . TRBJ2-1 TRBV29-1 TGCAGCGATCGCAGGGCCAATGAGCAGTTCTTC CSDRRANEQFF
few . TRBJ1-2 TRBV11-2 TGTGCCAGCAGCTCTATACCCGACAGAGGTTACACCTTC CASSSIPDRGYTF
once . TRBJ2-2 TRBV7-2 TGTGCCAGCAGCTTAATGGGAGGAAATACGGGCGGGGAGCTGTTTTTT CASSLMGGNTGGELFF
. . TRBJ1-2 TRBV19 TGTGCCAGTAGTATAGATCCTGGCAGGTTGAAGAACTATGGCTACACCTTC CASSIDPGRLKNYGYTF
. . TRBJ1-4 TRBV30 TGTGCCTGGAGTATCACAGCAAATAATGAAAAACTGTTTTTT CAWSITANNEKLFF
. . TRBJ1-2 TRBV30 TGTGCCTGGAGCCCCGACAGGAATGGTGGCTACACCTTC CAWSPDRNGGYTF
few . TRBJ2-5 TRBV6-5 TGTGCCAGCAGTTACGGGGGAGAACTGACGGAGACCCAGTACTTC CASSYGGELTETQYF
. TRBD1 TRBJ2-7 TRBV4-3 TGCGCCAGCAGCCGGGACAGAACCTACGAGCAGTACTTC CASSRDRTYEQYF
few . TRBJ2-5 TRBV7-9 TGTGCCAGCAGCCCCCAGTTGACAGGTTCGGGAGAGACCCAGTACTTC CASSPQLTGSGETQYF
few . TRBJ2-6 TRBV5-5 TGTGCCAGCAGCCGACTCGGACAAGCGGTGGCCAACGTCCTGACTTTC CASSRLGQAVANVLTF
. . TRBJ2-3 TRBV7-2 TGTGCCAGCAGCAAATCGACAGGATTGGGTACGCAGTATTTT CASSKSTGLGTQYF
. . TRBJ2-3 TRBV7-3 TGTGCCAGCAGCCTGGATCCTACAGATACGCAGTATTTT CASSLDPTDTQYF
few . TRBJ2-5 TRBV2 TGTGCCAGCAGACCCGCACTGACAGGGAGGCGGGAGACCCAGTACTTC CASRPALTGRRETQYF
. TRBD1 TRBJ1-5 TRBV30 TGTGCCTGGAGTGTACAAGGGGGCGGGCAGCCCCAGCATTTT CAWSVQGGGQPQHF
. TRBD2 TRBJ2-3 TRBV7-9 TGTGCCAGCAGCTTAGATAGCGGGGCCACAGATACGCAGTATTTT CASSLDSGATDTQYF
. TRBD1 TRBJ2-7 TRBV10-1 TGCGCCAGCGGGGCCGGGACAGCTATTTACGAGCAGTACTTC CASGAGTAIYEQYF